Given below is one TCR beta chain in context. This specimen belongs to a study of cytomegalovirus exposure and HLA in healthy donors. PCR was performed using 60 Vbeta and 13 Jbeta primers. Repertoires were generated with immunoSEQ multiplex PCR, while TCRdb's copy carries only in-frame clones and drops some. The table records about 130,000 clones, around 76% of them present only once. The CDR3 sequence is 15 residues long. V lost 0 bases, J lost 7 bases, and 13 bases lay in between. Germline lookup yields CDR1 SGHRS and CDR2 YFSETQ. The chain employs TRBV5-1 and TRBJ2-2; D is possibly TRBD2 (6 bases). Sequencing was carried out using PBMCs. The receptor was isolated from a woman aged 50 to 65 in good health and CMV-seronegative. Written as DNA, the CDR3 is TGCGCCAGCAGCTTGGGGGCGGGGTCCGGCGGGGAGCTGTTTTTT. It codes for CASSLGAGSGGELFF.